The 3 T cell receptor beta chains listed next were all sequenced from one sample in a study of CD8+ T cells in alopecia areata. Sample treatment: oral pan-JAK inhibitor, 5-10 mg twice daily. RNA was extracted and reverse transcribed into cDNA as the sequencing template. The assay was immunoSEQ multiplex PCR, and TCRdb's table has in-frame clones only and misses some. The sample consists of roughly 230,000 clones, approximately 45% of them appearing once. Sequencing used CD4+ T cells sorted from blood, obtained at approximately week 37, from a patient treated with tofacitinib. The receptors stem from a human donor with alopecia areata.

This clone was counted only a few times. The chain combines TRBV30 with TRBJ2-5, with TRBD1 matching 7 bases. CDR1 and CDR2 (germline): GTSNPN, SVGIG (reference sequence). This CDR3 contains 12 residues. The trim removed 7 bases at V and 5 bases at J, leaving 7 bases unmatched. CDR3 loop: CAYRGLVETQYF. CDR3 coding DNA: TGTGCCTACAGGGGTTTGGTCGAGACCCAGTACTTC. Together with reference TRBV30 and TRBJ2-5, the CDR3 gives the full variable domain: SQTIHQWPATLVQPVGSPLSLECTVEGTSNPNLYWYRQAAGRGLQLLFYSVGIGQISSEVPQNLSASRPQDRQFILSSKKLLLSDSGFYLCAYRGLVETQYFGPGTRLLVL.

There are a few counts of this clone. The V and J genes are TRBV25-1 and TRBJ2-1; D gene unclear. V was shortened by 6 bases and J by 3 bases, with 6 bases between the two germline ends. This CDR3 comprises 12 residues. CDR1 MGHDK and CDR2 SYGVNS come from the germline V gene. CDR3 coding DNA: TGTGCCAGCAGCATGGACTACAATGAGCAGTTCTTC. Translation gives CASSMDYNEQFF.

By frequency in the sample, this clone is medium-sized. The rearrangement uses TRBV7-8 and TRBJ2-5, with D perhaps assigned TRBD1 or TRBD2 (5 bases each). The CDR3 runs to 14 residues. V lost 1 base and J lost 9, with 15 bases in between. Per the germline V gene, CDR1 is SGHVS and CDR2 is FQNEAQ. DNA for the CDR3: TGTGCCAGCAGCTTAGTGGACGTTCGAGGGGCCCAGTACTTC. Translating gives CASSLVDVRGAQYF.